This paragraph covers one T cell receptor (beta chain) sequence. This sample is part of a study of blood T cell repertoires in COVID-19. Clones were sequenced by immunoSEQ multiplex PCR, and TCRdb holds only the in-frame ones, with some missing. This sample carries fewer than 250,000 clones, almost 85% of them seen once, and the ten largest clones take 4%. This receptor was identified in a man aged 45 to 65 with acute or convalescent COVID-19. Sequenced input: peripheral blood.

In nucleotides, the CDR3 is TGCAGCGTTGAAGGGGACTCAGGCTCCTACGAGCAGTACTTC. It encodes CSVEGDSGSYEQYF. The chain couples TRBV29-1 to TRBJ2-7, with a tentative D call TRBD2 (6 bases). Germline V gene lookup returns CDR1 SQVTM and CDR2 ANQGSEA. Trimming shortened V by 1 base and J by 0 bases, and 10 bases separated the two germline ends. The CDR3 spans 14 residues.